The clone carrying this T cell receptor (beta chain) was counted at least ten times. The antigen remains unidentified. Preparation of the TCRbeta library was carried out with unique molecular identifiers. TCRdb redid the calling of the PCR reads with MiXCR, one entry per CDR3 protein. The repertoire holds about 260,000 distinct CDR3 sequences, under 9.5% seen once, with just under 6.5% in the top ten. The data stem from a study of T-cell reconstitution after alpha-beta-depleted transplantation in children. Study outcomes and limitations: The origin of alpha-beta T cells about two months after transplant was reportedly several hundred expanded graft clones. Recipient T cells and thymic progenitors that survived gave rise to the high TCRbeta diversity observed at day 60 in some patients. A year post-transplant, T-cell counts and diversity derived mostly from newly produced T cells.

The trim removed 4 bases at V and 4 bases at J, leaving 14 bases unmatched. This CDR3 has 18 residues. CDR1 DFQATT and CDR2 SNEGSKA come from the germline V gene (reference sequence). This chain connects TRBV20-1 to TRBJ2-6; 9 bases map to TRBD1. This clonotype originated in a male patient younger than 18 who had a stem cell transplant for acute lymphoblastic leukemia, so the T cells may come from the graft donor. The starting material was PBMCs, mostly from graft donor cells, obtained 180 days after TCRalphabeta/CD19-depleted stem cell transplant. Here the CDR3 reads CSATPTGTGMVGANVLTF. DNA of the CDR3: TGCAGTGCTACCCCGACCGGGACAGGGATGGTGGGGGCCAACGTCCTGACTTTC.